The rows below give T cell receptor beta chains drawn from one sample of a study of T-cell memory formation after mild COVID-19. TCRdb itself ran the 5' RACE reads through MiXCR, one entry per CDR3 protein. In the table there are roughly 450,000 distinct CDR3 sequences, roughly 18% of which are singletons. The sample comprised PBMCs or a T cell subset sorted from them (not recorded which). The receptors come from a man aged 18 to 29 who had mild COVID-19 (a few samples of this study predate the infection). Cell type and time point are not known. CDR3s include the opening cysteine and the closing phenylalanine or tryptophan. The order of the fields is D gene, V gene, clone size, J gene, CDR3 length, CDR3 DNA, CDR3 protein. D genes are given only for firm matches. Clone size is not always given. Where it is, it says once, few, many or a class for expanded clones.

-	TRBV5-1	-	TRBJ2-4	17	TGCGCCAGCAGACCGGGCAGGGGGACGGGGGCCGTGGACATTCAGTACTTC	CASRPGRGTGAVDIQYF
TRBD1	TRBV14	-	TRBJ2-3	17	TGTGCCAGCAGCCAAGATAGGGGGCGCAGGTGGACAGATACGCAGTATTTT	CASSQDRGRRWTDTQYF
-	TRBV28	-	TRBJ2-2	15	TGTGCCAGCAGTTTGCCAGGGGATTTCGCCGGGGAGCTGTTTTTT	CASSLPGDFAGELFF
-	TRBV11-2	-	TRBJ1-4	14	TGTGCCAGCAGCTTAGACAGCTTCAATGAAAAACTGTTTTTT	CASSLDSFNEKLFF
-	TRBV7-2	few	TRBJ2-6	16	TGTGCCAGCAGCCTCACACGAAACTCTGGGGCCAACGTCCTGACTTTC	CASSLTRNSGANVLTF
-	TRBV9	-	TRBJ1-1	13	TGTGCCAGCAGCGCAAGGATAAACACTGAAGCTTTCTTT	CASSARINTEAFF
TRBD1	TRBV6-2/TRBV6-3	few	TRBJ2-3	16	TGTGCCAGCAGACAAGGGACAGGAGATTACACAGATACGCAGTATTTT	CASRQGTGDYTDTQYF
TRBD1	TRBV6-6	-	TRBJ1-6	14	TGTGCCAGCAGACAGGGGGACCTAAATTCACCCCTCCACTTT	CASRQGDLNSPLHF
TRBD1	TRBV12-3/TRBV12-4	many	TRBJ2-3	18	TGTGCCAGCAGACAGGAAGAGGTCGGGACAGCTAGCACAGATACGCAGTATTTT	CASRQEEVGTASTDTQYF
TRBD1	TRBV5-1	few	TRBJ1-6	15	TGCGCCAGCAGCTTGATCGGGACAGATAATTCACCCCTCCACTTT	CASSLIGTDNSPLHF
TRBD1	TRBV10-1	-	TRBJ2-7	16	TGCGCCAGCAGTGAAATTTTCGGACAGGGCCTTTACGAGCAGTACTTC	CASSEIFGQGLYEQYF
TRBD1	TRBV4-1	-	TRBJ2-7	15	TGCGCCAGCAGCCTCCTCGGGACAGGAGTCTACGAGCAGTACTTC	CASSLLGTGVYEQYF
-	TRBV4-3	-	TRBJ2-7	15	TGCGCCAGCAGCCAAGGCTGGGGGCAGGGAAACGAGCAGTACTTC	CASSQGWGQGNEQYF
-	TRBV20-1	-	TRBJ2-1	14	TGCAGTGCTATAGACCCAAAGAAATACAATGAGCAGTTCTTC	CSAIDPKKYNEQFF
-	TRBV18	many	TRBJ2-3	13	TGTGCCAGCTCACCATCCCAGACAGATACGCAGTATTTT	CASSPSQTDTQYF
-	TRBV29-1	few	TRBJ1-1	12	TGCAGCGTCCTGGGACCGCGCCCTGAAGCTTTCTTT	CSVLGPRPEAFF